The sample holds one count of the clone carrying this TCR beta chain. This entry is derived from a study of blood T cell repertoires in COVID-19. The overall study: Acute-phase and convalescent COVID-19 samples originated in the United States, Italy and Spain.

V dropped 0 bases and J dropped 1 base, with 9 bases sitting between them. The length of the CDR3 is 15 residues. CDR1 MNHEY and CDR2 SVGAGI come from the germline V gene. The protocol was immunoSEQ multiplex PCR, while the TCRdb copy is restricted to in-frame clones and leaves out a portion. This table holds about 300,000 clones, around 87% found once. Sequencing was carried out using peripheral blood. This sequence was found in a man between 65 and 85 years old with acute or convalescent COVID-19. The chain is built from TRBV6-5 and TRBJ1-1; D is unresolved. CDR3 region: CASSYSPRANTEAFF. CDR3 bases: TGTGCCAGCAGTTACTCGCCGCGGGCGAACACTGAAGCTTTCTTT.